This T cell receptor (beta chain) was documented in a study of Graves' ophthalmopathy and Graves' hyperthyroidism. Overall study: Peripheral blood samples were taken at initial diagnosis, before any treatment. Overall study findings and caveats: Blood also contained most of the expanded thyroid clonotypes above 0.001 frequency. With around 70% sensitivity and around 79% specificity, the model predicted ophthalmopathy progression.

Germline CDR1 and CDR2: SGHKS and YYEKEE (reference sequence). The V gene lost 4 bases and the J gene lost 7 bases, with 20 bases spanning the gap. The CDR3 length is 15 residues. In this sample, this clonotype turned up a few times. Its target is unknown. Moderate-to-severe activity, with CAS ≥3, NOSPECS ≥4 and duration under 3 months, characterized the donors with ophthalmopathy. Researchers took RNA transcripts and amplified TCR beta CDR3 regions from them. First-round RT-PCR employed HTBI primers, with a second-round multiplex PCR after it. In TCRdb, the multiplex PCR reads were re-called with MiXCR into one record per CDR3 protein. The data contain hundreds of thousands of distinct CDR3 sequences, over 40% of them singletons.

The chain is built from TRBV5-5 and TRBJ1-2; D not resolved. The sequence was collected from an adult man with Graves' ophthalmopathy. Input material: peripheral blood. CDR3 sequence (DNA): TGTGCCAGCAGCCCGGTTGGCGACAAGGTCTTTGGCTACACCTTC. Translated: CASSPVGDKVFGYTF.